This record looks at one T cell receptor beta chain sequence and its context. Per the original methods: Amplifying reference gene primers gave estimates of nucleated cell counts. The data were produced by immunoSEQ multiplex PCR, yet TCRdb's version contains in-frame clones alone and is incomplete. The V and J calls and clone size are taken from that table; D and trimming were inferred from the DNA. The data show over 200,000 clones, over 70% seen once. This sample is part of a study of blood T cell repertoires in COVID-19. Overall study: PBMCs, B-cell-depleted T cells, or T cells provided the cDNA or gDNA that made up the material.

CDR3 length: 14 residues. Germline-derived CDR1 and CDR2 are SGHTA and FQGNSA. The J segment lost 4 bases and the V segment lost 2 bases, leaving 4 bases of the junction unmatched. The sample was peripheral blood. The TCR comes from a man aged 40-50 years with active or convalescent COVID-19. The chain joins TRBV7-2 to TRBJ1-1; TRBD1 aligns across 7 bases. The CDR3 DNA sequence: TGTGCCAGCAGCTTAAAGGGGGCCGGCACTGAAGCTTTCTTT. Residues: CASSLKGAGTEAFF.